These 5 T cell receptor beta chains originate from one sample sequenced in a study of patients and donors after allogeneic stem cell transplantation. TCRdb ran MiXCR on the RT-PCR reads and lists one entry per CDR3 protein. The sample carries about a million distinct CDR3 sequences, 18% recorded once. Sequenced: blood, either unsorted or a sorted T cell fraction (not recorded which). The receptors originated from a human donor who was either an allogeneic HSCT recipient or a stem cell or donor lymphocyte infusion donor (not recorded which). It is not recorded whose cells these are; they may come from a transplant donor.

At least ten counts were recorded for this clonotype. The V call is TRBV12-3 or TRBV12-4, the J call TRBJ2-3; the D is unclear. This CDR3 contains 14 residues. V shed 3 bases and J shed 0 bases, with 7 bases lying between them. CDR3 in DNA: TGTGCCAGCAGTTTTAGACTCAGCACAGATACGCAGTATTTT. The encoded protein is CASSFRLSTDTQYF.

This clonotype turned up a few times. The chain combines TRBV15 with TRBJ2-1; the D is unclear. The CDR3 is 12 residues long. The germline V gene has CDR1 LNHNV and CDR2 YYDKDF (reference sequence). With 4 bases removed from V and 9 bases from J, the gap between germline ends came to 10 bases. The CDR3 loop is CATSIGSTEQFF. For the CDR3, the DNA is TGTGCCACCAGCATAGGATCTACTGAGCAGTTCTTC.

The sample holds a few counts of this clonotype. The rearrangement links TRBV5-1 to TRBJ2-5; no clear D gene. Trimming shortened V by 0 bases and J by 4 bases, and 13 bases separated the two germline ends. Germline CDR1 SGHRS, CDR2 YFSETQ. The CDR3 totals 15 residues. The CDR3: CASSLETESGETQYF. The DNA of the CDR3 is TGCGCCAGCAGCTTGGAGACCGAGTCCGGAGAGACCCAGTACTTC.

This clonotype was seen a handful of times. This chain links TRBV4-1 with TRBJ2-7; TRBD2 matches at 7 bases. Germline trimming cut 0 bases from V and 6 bases from J; bases unmatched to any gene: 11. Germline loops: CDR1 MGHRA, CDR2 YSYEKL. This CDR3 contains 16 residues. The CDR3 nucleotides read TGCGCCAGCAGCCAAGATCCCGGGACTAATTGGAGCGAGCAGTACTTC. Encoded protein: CASSQDPGTNWSEQYF.

V usage is TRBV27 and J usage is TRBJ2-7; 14 bases fit TRBD2. Trimming removed 5 bases from V and 8 bases from J; junction bases left unmatched: 8. The CDR3 loop spans 15 amino acids. Germline CDR1 and CDR2: MNHEY and SMNVEV (reference sequence). CDR3 sequence: CASSPGTSGSGKQYF. The CDR3 bases are TGTGCCAGCAGTCCCGGGACTAGCGGGAGTGGGAAGCAGTACTTC.